This TCR beta chain was obtained from a study of cytomegalovirus exposure and HLA in healthy donors. Use of 60 Vbeta and 13 Jbeta primers characterized the PCR. Clones were sequenced by immunoSEQ multiplex PCR, and TCRdb holds only the in-frame ones, with some missing. Of under 200,000 clones in the sample, approximately 86% were seen once. The CDR3 length is 17 residues. Losses at the gene ends were 0 bases for V and 5 bases for J; bases not matched to a gene: 6. The germline V gene encodes CDR1 SEHNR and CDR2 FQNEAQ (reference sequence). The specimen sequenced was PBMCs. This TCR was recovered from a male donor in good health and CMV-seronegative. The V call is TRBV7-9, the J call TRBJ1-6, with TRBD1 identical over 8 bases. The CDR3 sequence: CASSLASKTGDNSPLHF. The CDR3 DNA is TGTGCCAGCAGCTTAGCCTCCAAGACAGGGGATAATTCACCCCTCCACTTT.